This is a list of T cell receptor beta chains from one sample in a study of T cells in Graves' hyperthyroidism and ophthalmopathy. From the multiplex PCR reads, TCRdb called clonotypes with MiXCR, one entry per CDR3 protein. The sample yields some 270,000 distinct CDR3 sequences, approximately 25% seen once. The sequencing sample was made of blood. The source of these receptors is a woman between 35 and 50 years old with Graves' ophthalmopathy. Each CDR3 is given with its conserved first and last residue. A D gene is named only where the DNA matches it firmly. Clone size appears in some rows only: once, few, many, or a class for an expanded clone.

DNA | CDR3 | J | V | size | D
TGTGCCAGCAGCTTAGGGGTCAGGGGGGAAGAGACCCAGTACTTC | CASSLGVRGEETQYF | TRBJ2-5 | TRBV7-9 | . | .
TGTGCCAGCAGTCCATGGAAAAATTCCGGGGAAGAGACCCAGTACTTC | CASSPWKNSGEETQYF | TRBJ2-5 | TRBV28 | many | .
TGTGCCAGCAGCTTAAGGGATAGCAATCAGCCCCAGCATTTT | CASSLRDSNQPQHF | TRBJ1-5 | TRBV7-8 | many | .
TGTGCCAGCAGTTTTTCGTACAGGGATCGGAACACTGAAGCTTTCTTT | CASSFSYRDRNTEAFF | TRBJ1-1 | TRBV28 | many | .
TGTGCCAGCAGTCGGACAGGGTATCAGCCCCAGCATTTT | CASSRTGYQPQHF | TRBJ1-5 | TRBV28 | many | TRBD1
TGCGCCAGCCAGGCGGGTTGGACCGGGGAGCTGTTTTTT | CASQAGWTGELFF | TRBJ2-2 | TRBV10-1 | . | .
TGCAGCGTCCTTAGCTCGGGGAGCTCCTACGAGCAGTACTTC | CSVLSSGSSYEQYF | TRBJ2-7 | TRBV29-1 | . | .
TGTGCCAGCAGTTTGCATGGAGGGGGGTCCCCCTACGAGCAGTACTTC | CASSLHGGGSPYEQYF | TRBJ2-7 | TRBV27 | few | .
TGTGCCAGCAGCGATACTCCGGTACAGGAATTCTATGGCTACATCTTC | CASSDTPVQEFYGYIF | TRBJ1-2 | TRBV6-5 | few | .
TGTGCCAGCAGTTACTCGGCCGAGCAGTACTTC | CASSYSAEQYF | TRBJ2-7 | TRBV6-5 | . | .
TGTGCCAGCAACCCCCGCTACGAGCAGTACTTC | CASNPRYEQYF | TRBJ2-7 | TRBV6-1 | many | .
TGTGCCAGCAGCTTATACCGGGACTCCCCGAGTGCCGGGGAGCTGTTTTTT | CASSLYRDSPSAGELFF | TRBJ2-2 | TRBV7-8 | many | .
TGCGCCAGCAGCTTGCCGGGTTTGGGTAGCTATGGCTACACCTTC | CASSLPGLGSYGYTF | TRBJ1-2 | TRBV5-1 | many | .